Given below is one TCR beta chain in context. Produced via immunoSEQ multiplex PCR; TCRdb's table is partial and in-frame only. The sample yields approximately 97,000 clones, 88% seen once. This specimen belongs to a study of control samples from healthy donors and cancer patients. The receptor was isolated from a man aged 25 to 45 in good health. The sequencing sample was made of blood.

CDR3 nucleotides: TGTGCCAGCAGCTTAGGAGTCAGGGGCAGTTTTCTGGGAGCTTTCTTT. Encoded protein: CASSLGVRGSFLGAFF. The chain employs TRBV7-2 and TRBJ1-1; D is possibly TRBD1 (6 bases). Germline V gene data show CDR1 as SGHTA and CDR2 as FQGNSA. The CDR3 has 16 residues. V was pared by 1 base and J by 10 bases, with 22 bases between. The variable domain in full, with the rest retrieved from reference TRBV7-2 and TRBJ1-1, is GAGVSQSPSNKVTEKGKDVELRCDPISGHTALYWYRQSLGQGLEFLIYFQGNSAPDKSGLPSDRFSAERTGGSVSTLTIQRTQQEDSAVYLCASSLGVRGSFLGAFFGQGTRLTVV.